The clone carrying this TCR beta chain was seen a handful of times. Its target is not known. A single record per CDR3 protein comes from TCRdb applying MiXCR to the reads. The data contain some 1,800 distinct CDR3 sequences, about 15% of them singletons. The CDR3 contains 14 residues. V lost 8 bases, J lost 2 bases, and 15 bases lay in between. In germline, CDR1 is SEHNR, CDR2 FQNEAQ (reference sequence). The data stem from a study of liver allograft versus peripheral blood T cells. Study-wide context: Repertoires from peripheral blood of liver transplant recipients were compared with those inside their transplanted livers. Overall study findings and caveats: Repertoires of T cell receptors that resided inside liver allografts reportedly differed from those in peripheral blood.

The chain has TRBV7-9 and TRBJ2-5; tentatively, D is TRBD2 (6 bases). The clonotype was recovered from a human patient who had a liver transplant. Some T cells may be transferred from the graft donor. The CDR3 loop is CASGQTREQETQYF. The CDR3 DNA reads TGTGCCAGCGGCCAGACTAGGGAGCAAGAGACCCAGTACTTC. The whole variable domain, remainder taken from reference TRBV7-9 and TRBJ2-5, is DTGVSQNPRHKITKRGQNVTFRCDPISEHNRLYWYRQTLGQGPEFLTYFQNEAQLEKSRLLSDRFSAERPKGSFSTLEIQRTEQGDSAMYLCASGQTREQETQYFGPGTRLLVL.